These 20 T cell receptor beta chains were all obtained from the same sample, sequenced in a study of blood T cell repertoires in COVID-19 (dated by TCRdb to 2020 to 2022). The receptor library was made with the immunoSEQ multiplex PCR assay. Entries here come from immuneACCESS through TCRdb and include only in-frame sequences with V and J called. Some clones fail to appear in such tables; in the studies checked, an unresolved V gene covers under half of the shortfall, and the cause of the remainder is unknown. Counted in this sample were 85,000 to 110,000 clones; 84% of them appeared once. Of the sample, around 13% is held by the ten largest clones. Sequenced input: peripheral blood. The receptors were sampled from a human donor in a cohort sampled during active or convalescent COVID-19.

This sequence joins TRBV13 and TRBJ2-1, with D maybe TRBD2 (6 bases). Per the germline V gene, CDR1 is PRHDT and CDR2 is FYEKMQ (reference sequence). V was shortened by 6 bases and J by 0 bases, with 15 bases between the two germline ends. The CDR3 length is 16 residues. CDR3 loop: CASRNLAGSSYNEQFF. The CDR3, as DNA: TGTGCCAGCAGAAACCTGGCGGGGTCCTCCTACAATGAGCAGTTCTTC.

The chain couples TRBV5-1 to TRBJ2-2; D is ambiguous. Germline V lookup: CDR1 SGHRS, CDR2 YFSETQ. The CDR3 is 16 amino acids. V was cut by 3 bases and J by 0 bases, with 12 bases left in between. The CDR3 DNA is TGCGCCAGCAGCTCCACGGTGCCCGCGAACACCGGGGAGCTGTTTTTT. Translation: CASSSTVPANTGELFF.

The chain uses TRBV19 and TRBJ1-5, with D maybe TRBD1 (5 bases). Trimming pared 5 bases from V and 1 base from J, leaving 12 bases between. CDR1 is LNHDA, CDR2 SQIVND, per germline (reference sequence). This CDR3 region has 15 residues. CDR3 loop: CASSQTGGSNQPQHF. For the CDR3, the DNA is TGTGCCAGTAGTCAGACGGGGGGAAGCAATCAGCCCCAGCATTTT. The full variable domain, with the rest looked up from reference TRBV19 and TRBJ1-5, is DGGITQSPKYLFRKEGQNVTLSCEQNLNHDAMYWYRQDPGQGLRLIYYSQIVNDFQKGDIAEGYSVSREKKESFPLTVTSAQKNPTAFYLCASSQTGGSNQPQHFGDGTRLSIL.

The V gene is TRBV14, the J gene TRBJ2-7; a weak D match, TRBD1 (5 bases). This CDR3 is built from 14 residues. Trimming removed 5 bases at V and 6 bases at J, with 17 bases between. Germline V gives CDR1 SGHDN, CDR2 FVKESK. The CDR3 here is CASSRLQGSGEQYF. Written as DNA, the CDR3 is TGTGCCAGCAGCAGATTGCAGGGTTCTGGCGAGCAGTACTTC.

V usage is TRBV24-1 and J usage is TRBJ2-1; D possibly corresponds to TRBD1 (5 bases). The CDR3 is made up of 18 amino acids. V shed 6 bases and J shed 1 base, with 21 bases lying between them. CDR1 and CDR2 (germline): KGHDR, SFDVKD. The CDR3 nucleotides read TGTGCCACCAGTCTATCCCCCCCGCAGGGCCCTTCCTACAATGAGCAGTTCTTC. Protein product: CATSLSPPQGPSYNEQFF.

CDR3 loop: CASNYGNQPQHF. CDR3 DNA: TGTGCCAGTAATTACGGGAATCAGCCCCAGCATTTT. This chain links TRBV19 with TRBJ1-5; D gene uncertain. Germline V lookup: CDR1 LNHDA, CDR2 SQIVND (reference sequence). This CDR3 region has 12 residues. Trimming removed 7 bases from V and 4 bases from J, with 8 bases in between.

The chain has TRBV6-5 and TRBJ2-7, with 8 bases identical to TRBD1. The junction had 5 bases not matched to a gene; V was cut back by 2 bases and J by 2 bases. Germline CDR1 reads MNHEY; CDR2 reads SVGAGI. This CDR3 has 15 residues. The CDR3 region is CASSYRTGITYEQYF. CDR3 DNA: TGTGCCAGCAGTTACCGGACAGGGATTACCTACGAGCAGTACTTC.

The V gene is TRBV5-1, the J gene TRBJ2-2; 10 bases fit TRBD2. J was trimmed by 6 bases and V by 0 bases; bases with no gene match: 5. This CDR3 has 16 amino acids. Germline CDR1 is SGHRS and CDR2 is YFSETQ. The CDR3 nucleotides read TGCGCCAGCAGCTTGGTTCCTAGCGGGGGAGCCGGGGAGCTGTTTTTT. Translated, it gives CASSLVPSGGAGELFF.

The gene calls are TRBV7-6 and TRBJ1-1; D is possibly TRBD1 (5 bases). V lost 3 bases and J lost 4, with 18 bases in between. In germline, CDR1 is SGHVS, CDR2 FNYEAQ. The length of the CDR3 is 16 residues. This CDR3 reads CASSFTGTSGGTEAFF. DNA of the CDR3: TGTGCCAGCAGCTTCACCGGGACCTCGGGAGGCACTGAAGCTTTCTTT.

This rearrangement joins TRBV18 to TRBJ1-6, with TRBD1 matching over 7 bases. Trimming cost V 4 bases and J 14 bases; bases outside gene matches: 11. CDR1 KGHSH and CDR2 LQKENI come from the germline V gene. CDR3 size: 14 residues. This CDR3 reads CASSLGGQLKSLHF. The CDR3 DNA reads TGTGCCAGCTCACTAGGGGGACAGCTGAAGTCCCTCCACTTT.

This clone has only a few counts. This rearrangement joins TRBV18 to TRBJ1-2; D is perhaps TRBD1 (5 bases). Germline-derived CDR1 and CDR2 are KGHSH and LQKENI. Trimming stripped 5 bases from V and 9 bases from J, with 16 bases between. CDR3 length equals 13 residues. CDR3 nucleotide sequence: TGTGCCAGCTCAACCACGGGAGAGGGGAGCTACACCTTC. This sequence encodes CASSTTGEGSYTF. Complete variable domain (other parts from reference TRBV18 and TRBJ1-2): NAGVMQNPRHLVRRRGQEARLRCSPMKGHSHVYWYRQLPEEGLKFMVYLQKENIIDESGMPKERFSAEFPKEGPSILRIQQVVRGDSAAYFCASSTTGEGSYTFGSGTRLTVV.

This clone was picked up a small number of times. The V and J genes are TRBV11-1 and TRBJ1-5, with D unresolved. The ends were cut back, 5 bases at V and 3 bases at J, with 8 bases in the middle. This CDR3 comprises 13 residues. From germline, CDR1 is SGHAT and CDR2 FQDESV (reference sequence). The CDR3, as DNA: TGTGCCAGCAGCCTCAGCGCCAATCAGCCCCAGCATTTT. Translated: CASSLSANQPQHF.

The V call is TRBV7-2, the J call TRBJ1-1; D is perhaps TRBD1 (6 bases). CDR1 is SGHTA and CDR2 is FQGNSA in the germline V gene. The length of the CDR3 is 15 residues. The V and J ends lost 3 bases and 4 bases respectively, with 15 bases between them. The CDR3 coding sequence is TGTGCCAGCAGCTTTGATAGCAGGGGCACCACTGAAGCTTTCTTT. This sequence encodes CASSFDSRGTTEAFF.

This rearrangement joins TRBV9 to TRBJ1-4; 12 nucleotides agree with TRBD1. This CDR3 spans 18 amino acids. Trimming took 4 bases from V and 5 from J; bases not matched to a gene: 12. Germline lookup yields CDR1 SGDLS and CDR2 YYNGEE. In nucleotides, the CDR3 is TGTGCCAGCAGCAATAACCCGGGACAGGGGGCGCGAAATGAAAAACTGTTTTTT. Translation gives CASSNNPGQGARNEKLFF.

This chain joins TRBV5-4 and TRBJ1-4, with 10 bases fitting TRBD1. The CDR3 extends over 14 amino acids. The V gene's germline CDR1 is SGHNT and CDR2 YYREEE (reference sequence). V was pared by 4 bases and J by 7 bases, with 4 bases of the junction left unmatched. CDR3 coding DNA: TGTGCCAGCAGCAGGGGACAGGGGCGTGAAAAACTGTTTTTT. It yields the protein CASSRGQGREKLFF.

The chain carries TRBV7-3 and TRBJ1-5, with 8 bases aligning to TRBD1. CDR3 length: 17 residues. CDR1 is SGHTA and CDR2 is FQGTGA in the germline V gene. V gave up 1 base and J gave up 0 bases; unmatched junction bases: 5. The CDR3 region has the DNA TGTGCCAGCAGCTTAAACGGGACAGGTTATAGCAATCAGCCCCAGCATTTT. Translated, it gives CASSLNGTGYSNQPQHF. The variable domain in full, completed from reference TRBV7-3 and TRBJ1-5, reads GAGVSQTPSNKVTEKGKYVELRCDPISGHTALYWYRQSLGQGPEFLIYFQGTGAADDSGLPNDRFFAVRPEGSVSTLKIQRTERGDSAVYLCASSLNGTGYSNQPQHFGDGTRLSIL.

V usage is TRBV28 and J usage is TRBJ1-4, with TRBD1 matching over 7 bases. V shed 5 bases and J 8 bases; nucleotides not matched to a gene: 8. Germline lookup yields CDR1 MDHEN and CDR2 SYDVKM. The CDR3 totals 14 residues. CDR3 coding DNA: TGTGCCAGCAGTGAAACAGGGGTTAGGGAAAAACTGTTTTTT. Protein product: CASSETGVREKLFF.

The rearrangement links TRBV9 to TRBJ2-1; the match to TRBD2 covers 14 bases. V gave up 0 bases and J gave up 11 bases; unmatched junction bases: 7. Germline V lookup: CDR1 SGDLS, CDR2 YYNGEE. The CDR3 length is 16 residues. Here the CDR3 DNA reads TGTGCCAGCAGCGTAGCCGGTGGACTAGCGGGGGGCCAGCAGTTCTTC. It codes for CASSVAGGLAGGQQFF.

V usage is TRBV2 and J usage is TRBJ2-5, with TRBD2 matching over 7 bases. Germline CDR1 reads SNHLY; CDR2 reads FYNNEI. There are 14 residues in the CDR3. With V trimmed by 6 bases and J by 9 bases, 13 bases remained unmatched. CDR3 in DNA: TGTGCCAGCAGCTGGGAGGGTTCTCTAGGGGCCCAGTACTTC. Protein: CASSWEGSLGAQYF. The whole variable domain, remainder taken from reference TRBV2 and TRBJ2-5, is EPEVTQTPSHQVTQMGQEVILRCVPISNHLYFYWYRQILGQKVEFLVSFYNNEISEKSEIFDDQFSVERPDGSNFTLKIRSTKLEDSAMYFCASSWEGSLGAQYFGPGTRLLVL.

V usage is TRBV7-6 and J usage is TRBJ2-2; 8 nucleotides align to TRBD1. Germline-derived CDR1 and CDR2 are SGHVS and FNYEAQ. The length of the CDR3 is 16 residues. V dropped 5 bases and J dropped 1; count of bases not matched to a gene: 6. This CDR3 reads CASSALGQGNTGELFF. The CDR3 bases are TGTGCCAGCAGCGCCCTTGGACAGGGGAACACCGGGGAGCTGTTTTTT.